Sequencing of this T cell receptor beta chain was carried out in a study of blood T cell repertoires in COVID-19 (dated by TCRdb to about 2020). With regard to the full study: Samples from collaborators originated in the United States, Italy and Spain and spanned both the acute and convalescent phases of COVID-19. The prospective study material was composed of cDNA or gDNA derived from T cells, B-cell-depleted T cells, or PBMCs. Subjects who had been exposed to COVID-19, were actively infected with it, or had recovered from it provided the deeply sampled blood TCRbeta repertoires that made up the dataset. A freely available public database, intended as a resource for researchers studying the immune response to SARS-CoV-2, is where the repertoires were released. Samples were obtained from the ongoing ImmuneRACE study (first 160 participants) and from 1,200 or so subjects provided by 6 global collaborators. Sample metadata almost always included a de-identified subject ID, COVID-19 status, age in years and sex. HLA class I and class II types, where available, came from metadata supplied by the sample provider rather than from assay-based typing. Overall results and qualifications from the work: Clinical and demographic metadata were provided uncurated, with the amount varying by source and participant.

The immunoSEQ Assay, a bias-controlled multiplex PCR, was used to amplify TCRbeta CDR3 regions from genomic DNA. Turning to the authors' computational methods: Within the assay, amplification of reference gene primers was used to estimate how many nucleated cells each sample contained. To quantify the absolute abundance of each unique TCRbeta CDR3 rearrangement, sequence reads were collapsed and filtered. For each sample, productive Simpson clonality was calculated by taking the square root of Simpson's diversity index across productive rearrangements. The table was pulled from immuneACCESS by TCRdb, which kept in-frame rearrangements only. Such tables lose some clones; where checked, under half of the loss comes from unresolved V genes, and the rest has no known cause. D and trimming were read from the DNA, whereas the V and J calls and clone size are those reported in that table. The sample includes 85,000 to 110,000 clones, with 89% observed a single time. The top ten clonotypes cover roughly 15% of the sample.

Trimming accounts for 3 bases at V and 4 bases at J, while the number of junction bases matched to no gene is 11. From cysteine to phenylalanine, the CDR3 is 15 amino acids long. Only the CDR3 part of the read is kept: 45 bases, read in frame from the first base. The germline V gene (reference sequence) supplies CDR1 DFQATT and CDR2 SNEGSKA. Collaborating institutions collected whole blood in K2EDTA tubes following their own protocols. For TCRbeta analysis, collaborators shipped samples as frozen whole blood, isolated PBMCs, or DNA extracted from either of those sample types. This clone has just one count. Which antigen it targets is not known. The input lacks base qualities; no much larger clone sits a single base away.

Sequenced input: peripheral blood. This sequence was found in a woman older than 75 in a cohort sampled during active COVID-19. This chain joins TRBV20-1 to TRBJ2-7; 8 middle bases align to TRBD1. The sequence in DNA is TGCAGTGCTAGTAATTCCGGGACAGGAACTTACGAGCAGTACTTC. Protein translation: CSASNSGTGTYEQYF.